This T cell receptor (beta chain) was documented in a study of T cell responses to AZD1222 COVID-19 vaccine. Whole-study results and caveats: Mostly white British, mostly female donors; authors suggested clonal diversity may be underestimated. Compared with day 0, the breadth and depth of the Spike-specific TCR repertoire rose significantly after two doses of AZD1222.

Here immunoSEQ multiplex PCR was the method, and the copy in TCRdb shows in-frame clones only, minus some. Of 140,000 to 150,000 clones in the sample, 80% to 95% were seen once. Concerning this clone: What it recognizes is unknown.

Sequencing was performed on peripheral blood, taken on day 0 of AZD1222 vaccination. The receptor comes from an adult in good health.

DNA of the CDR3: TGTGCCAGCAGTGAAGGTCCCGAGGCTTGGAGAGGACAGGGGATTAAGGCTTTCTTT. Its protein is CASSEGPEAWRGQGIKAFF. The rearrangement links TRBV6-1 to TRBJ1-1, with 9 positions matching TRBD1. Trimming at V came to 1 base and at J to 11 bases, leaving 23 bases not matched to a gene. Per the germline V gene, CDR1 is MNHNS and CDR2 is SASEGT. The CDR3 loop spans 19 amino acids.